This T cell receptor beta chain was found in a study of OX40 agonist ivuxolimab in advanced cancers. Some clones are missing from TCRdb's copy, which holds only in-frame ones; the method was immunoSEQ multiplex PCR. The profile shows roughly 67,000 clones, over 70% of them singletons. This clone was detected a few times. CDR1 and CDR2 (germline): SNHLY, FYNNEI. Deletions cut 2 bases from V and 4 bases from J, with 11 bases between. The CDR3 loop spans 14 amino acids. This chain uses TRBV2 with TRBJ1-2, with D possibly being TRBD1 (5 bases). This sequence was found in an adult with an advanced solid tumor such as melanoma, head and neck, liver or kidney cancer. Source: CD4+ or CD8+ T cells sorted from blood, taken in a trial of the OX40 agonist ivuxolimab. CDR3 nucleotides: TGTGCCAGCAGTGAAACACGGGGGACCTATGGCTACACCTTC. This sequence encodes CASSETRGTYGYTF.